A selection of T cell receptor beta chains follows, all from one sample in a study of glioma-infiltrating T cells after dendritic cell vaccination. Produced via immunoSEQ multiplex PCR; TCRdb's table is partial and in-frame only. This repertoire shows around 60,000 clones, approximately 86% found once; its top ten account for 11%. The sample here was blood, taken after dendritic cell vaccination. The receptor source for this set is a human donor with glioblastoma. Both conserved end residues are part of each CDR3. D genes are given only for firm matches. Size is stated for part of the rows, as once, few or many counts, or as a class when the clone is expanded.

d_call	clone_size	v_call	cdr3_length	j_call	cdr3_nt	cdr3_aa
TRBD2	-	TRBV4-1	17	TRBJ2-3	TGCGCCAGCAGCCCCGGACTAGCGGTCACCAGCACAGATACGCAGTATTTT	CASSPGLAVTSTDTQYF
-	-	TRBV5-6	14	TRBJ2-6	TGTGCCAGCAGTCGAGTGGGCGGGGCCAACGTCCTGACTTTC	CASSRVGGANVLTF
TRBD1	-	TRBV19	14	TRBJ1-1	TGTGCCAGTAGATCGGGACAGCAGAACACTGAAGCTTTCTTT	CASRSGQQNTEAFF
-	once	TRBV19	15	TRBJ1-2	TGTGCCAGTAGCGTTAGGGCCCGGGGAATATATGGCTACACCTTC	CASSVRARGIYGYTF
-	-	TRBV4-1	15	TRBJ1-2	TGCGCCAGCAATCGAGTTGAGGGGGCTAACTATGGCTACACCTTC	CASNRVEGANYGYTF
-	-	TRBV21-1	16	TRBJ1-5	TGTGCCAGCAGCAAATCGGACAGGGAGGGCAATCAGCCCCAGCATTTT	CASSKSDREGNQPQHF
TRBD2	-	TRBV10-3	16	TRBJ2-1	TGTGCCATCAGTGAGTCGGGGCTAGCGGGGAGTAATGAGCAGTTCTTC	CAISESGLAGSNEQFF
-	few	TRBV6-4	14	TRBJ2-3	TGTGCCAGCAGTGACGGGGGGGCCACAGATACGCAGTATTTT	CASSDGGATDTQYF
-	once	TRBV7-9	15	TRBJ2-1	TGTGCCAGCAGCCGTAGTATGACGGGCTACAATGAGCAGTTCTTC	CASSRSMTGYNEQFF
TRBD1	-	TRBV29-1	13	TRBJ2-7	TGCAGCGTTGAAGGGACAGGGAGTAGGGAGCAGTACTTC	CSVEGTGSREQYF
TRBD1	-	TRBV27	15	TRBJ1-2	TGTGCCAGCAGGACCCAGGGGGTGAATAACTATGGCTACACCTTC	CASRTQGVNNYGYTF
-	once	TRBV6-1	13	TRBJ2-5	TGTGCCAGCAGCCCAAGTTGGGCCGAGACCCAGTACTTC	CASSPSWAETQYF
-	-	TRBV6-5	14	TRBJ1-6	TGTGCCAGCAGTTGGACAGCCAATAATTCCCCCCTCCACTTT	CASSWTANNSPLHF
-	few	TRBV7-3	12	TRBJ2-7	TGTGCCAGCTCGAAGGGGGGGAACGAGCAGTACTTC	CASSKGGNEQYF
-	few	TRBV11-2	14	TRBJ2-5	TGTGCCAGCAGCTTAGAGTCCGGCGGGAAGACCCAGTACTTC	CASSLESGGKTQYF
TRBD1	-	TRBV7-2	15	TRBJ1-2	TGTGCCAGCAGCACTAGTGAAGGGGGCCACTATGGCTACACCTTC	CASSTSEGGHYGYTF
TRBD1	-	TRBV6-1	14	TRBJ1-5	TGTGCCAGCAGCGATACAGGGGTAGGACAGCCCCAGCATTTT	CASSDTGVGQPQHF
-	-	TRBV20-1	11	TRBJ1-2	TGCAGTGCTAGAGATCCAGGGTACTACACCTTC	CSARDPGYYTF
-	-	TRBV29-1	12	TRBJ2-7	TGCAGCGTTGTACAGTCGTCCTACGAGCAGTACTTC	CSVVQSSYEQYF
-	-	TRBV28	12	TRBJ1-5	TGTGCCAGCGGGGAGGGCAATCAGCCCCAGCATTTT	CASGEGNQPQHF
-	-	TRBV27	19	TRBJ2-6	TGTGCCAGCAGTTTATCACCACCCCCGATTACTACTGGGGCCAACGTCCTGACTTTC	CASSLSPPPITTGANVLTF
-	-	TRBV30	11	TRBJ1-1	TGTGCCTGGAGACCCGGGGGAAGAGCTTTCTTT	CAWRPGGRAFF
-	-	TRBV6-5	13	TRBJ1-2	TGTGCCAGCAGTCGGACAGCTAACTATGGCTACACCTTC	CASSRTANYGYTF
-	-	TRBV5-1	15	TRBJ2-2	TGCGCCAGCAGCATATCCGGTCTTAGCACCGGGGAGCTGTTTTTT	CASSISGLSTGELFF
-	-	TRBV25-1	14	TRBJ1-6	TGTGCCAGCTGTTTACCGGGTCCTAATTCCCCCCTCCACTTT	CASCLPGPNSPLHF
TRBD1	-	TRBV27	14	TRBJ1-1	TGTGCCAGCAGTTTGGGGACAGGGTGGACTGAAGCTTTCTTT	CASSLGTGWTEAFF
-	-	TRBV11-2	16	TRBJ1-4	TGTGCCAGCAGCTTAGGGAGCACAAGATCTAATGAAAAACTGTTTTTT	CASSLGSTRSNEKLFF
TRBD1	-	TRBV18	14	TRBJ2-7	TGTGCCAGCTCACCGGGACAGGGGGCGGGAGAGCAGTACTTC	CASSPGQGAGEQYF
-	-	TRBV9	17	TRBJ2-1	TGTGCCAGCAGCGTAGGTAGGGGCGGGGTACTCTACAATGAGCAGTTCTTC	CASSVGRGGVLYNEQFF
TRBD1	-	TRBV18	17	TRBJ1-1	TGTGCCAGCTCACCACGTATGACAGGAGGGGGCTTCACTGAAGCTTTCTTT	CASSPRMTGGGFTEAFF
-	few	TRBV9	13	TRBJ1-5	TGTGCCAGCAGCTCTCGGGGGGTTCAGCCCCAGCATTTT	CASSSRGVQPQHF
-	-	TRBV30	12	TRBJ1-6	TGTGCCTGGAGTTTAAACAGGGAGATGATCCACTTT	CAWSLNREMIHF
TRBD1	-	TRBV7-2	15	TRBJ1-5	TGTGCCAGCAGCTTAGGGGGACAGGGCAATCAGCCCCAGCATTTT	CASSLGGQGNQPQHF
-	-	TRBV2	14	TRBJ1-2	TGTGCCAGCAGTGATTGGCGGGCCGGCTATGGCTACACCTTC	CASSDWRAGYGYTF
-	once	TRBV7-2	14	TRBJ2-7	TGTGCCAGCAGCCCCCAGGGCAGGGTCTACGAGCAGTACTTC	CASSPQGRVYEQYF
TRBD2	-	TRBV5-1	16	TRBJ2-1	TGCGCCAGCAGCCCGGCCCCTAGCGGGATTGGCAATGAGCAGTTCTTC	CASSPAPSGIGNEQFF
TRBD2	-	TRBV11-3	19	TRBJ2-5	TGTGCCAGCAGCTCGAATATCGGGGGGGGACTAGCGGGAAGGGAGACCCAGTACTTC	CASSSNIGGGLAGRETQYF